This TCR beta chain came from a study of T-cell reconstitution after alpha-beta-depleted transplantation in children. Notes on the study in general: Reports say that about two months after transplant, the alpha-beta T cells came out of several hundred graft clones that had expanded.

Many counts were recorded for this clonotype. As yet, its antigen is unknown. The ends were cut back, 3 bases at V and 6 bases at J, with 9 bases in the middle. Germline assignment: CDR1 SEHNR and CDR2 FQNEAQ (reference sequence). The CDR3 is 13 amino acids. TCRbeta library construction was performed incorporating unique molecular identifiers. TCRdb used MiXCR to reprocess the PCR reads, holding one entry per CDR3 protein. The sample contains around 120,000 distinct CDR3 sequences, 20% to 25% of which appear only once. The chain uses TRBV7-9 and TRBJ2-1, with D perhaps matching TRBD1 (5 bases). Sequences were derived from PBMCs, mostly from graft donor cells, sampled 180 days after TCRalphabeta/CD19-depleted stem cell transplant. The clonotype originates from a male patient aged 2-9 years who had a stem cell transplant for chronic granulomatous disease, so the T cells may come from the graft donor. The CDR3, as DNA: TGTGCCAGCAGCTTGGGGCTAGGCAATGAGCAGTTCTTC. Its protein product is CASSLGLGNEQFF.